One and the same sample provided the 4 T cell receptor beta chains below, sequenced in a study of blood T cell repertoires in COVID-19. Sequencing was performed with immunoSEQ multiplex PCR; in TCRdb, only in-frame clones are kept and a portion is missing. The repertoire includes about 330,000 clones, approximately 88% of them detected once, and about 5% sits in the top ten. The source material was PBMCs or T cells enriched from blood (not recorded which). These receptors came from a man younger than 40 who had recovered from COVID-19.

This clone came up once. The chain joins TRBV6-1 to TRBJ2-7; D is uncertain. CDR1 and CDR2 (germline): MNHNS, SASEGT. Trimming left V 2 bases short and J 3 bases short, with 14 bases between. The CDR3 extends over 15 amino acids. CDR3 loop: CASSETRHLFYEQYF. In nucleotides, the CDR3 is TGTGCCAGCAGTGAAACCCGACACCTATTCTACGAGCAGTACTTC.

The rearrangement joins TRBV29-1 to TRBJ2-7; D is possibly TRBD1 (6 bases). The V gene lost 6 bases and the J gene lost 3 bases, with 18 bases spanning the gap. Looked up from germline, CDR1 is SQVTM and CDR2 is ANQGSEA. The CDR3 has 14 amino acids. The CDR3 bases are TGCAGCGTCGTCCCAGGGGAGTCATACTACGAGCAGTACTTC. Translating it yields CSVVPGESYYEQYF.

The V call is TRBV28, the J call TRBJ2-7; D uncertain. The CDR3 contains 11 residues. Germline CDR1 reads MDHEN; CDR2 reads SYDVKM. Between the trimmed V and J ends, which lost 6 bases and 3 bases, there was a span of 6 bases. Here the CDR3 DNA reads TGTGCCAGCAGCCTTATCTACGAGCAGTACTTC. It yields the protein CASSLIYEQYF.

The CDR3 loop reads CAWSATGPGWGELFF. CDR3 bases: TGTGCCTGGAGTGCGACAGGTCCGGGTTGGGGGGAGCTGTTTTTT. The chain recombines TRBV30 with TRBJ2-2, with TRBD1 as a possible D gene (6 bases). The CDR3 contains 15 residues. CDR1 is GTSNPN and CDR2 is SVGIG in the germline V gene (reference sequence). Deletions cut 1 base from V and 8 bases from J, with 17 bases between.